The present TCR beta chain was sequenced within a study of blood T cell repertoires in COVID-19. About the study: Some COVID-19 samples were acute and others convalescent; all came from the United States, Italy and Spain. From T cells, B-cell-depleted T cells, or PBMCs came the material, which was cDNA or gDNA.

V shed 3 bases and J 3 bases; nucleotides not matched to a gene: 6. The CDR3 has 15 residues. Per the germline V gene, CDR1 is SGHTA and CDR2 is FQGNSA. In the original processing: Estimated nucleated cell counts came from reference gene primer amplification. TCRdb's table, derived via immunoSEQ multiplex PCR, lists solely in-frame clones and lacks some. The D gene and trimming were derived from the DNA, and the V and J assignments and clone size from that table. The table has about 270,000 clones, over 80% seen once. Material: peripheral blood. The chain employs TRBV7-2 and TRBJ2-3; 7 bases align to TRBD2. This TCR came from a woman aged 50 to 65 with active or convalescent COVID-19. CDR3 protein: CASSLSRGVTDTQYF. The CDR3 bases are TGTGCCAGCAGCTTGTCCCGGGGGGTGACAGATACGCAGTATTTT.